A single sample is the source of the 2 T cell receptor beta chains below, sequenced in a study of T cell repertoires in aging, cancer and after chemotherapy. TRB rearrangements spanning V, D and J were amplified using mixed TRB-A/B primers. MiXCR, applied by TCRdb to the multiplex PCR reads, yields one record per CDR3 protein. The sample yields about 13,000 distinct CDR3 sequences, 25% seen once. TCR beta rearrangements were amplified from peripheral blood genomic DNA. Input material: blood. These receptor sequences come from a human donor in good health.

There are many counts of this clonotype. CDR3 protein: CASSGAYSNQPQHF. DNA of the CDR3: TGTGCCAGTAGTGGGGCGTATAGCAATCAGCCCCAGCATTTT. This sequence joins TRBV19 and TRBJ1-5; D perhaps matches TRBD1 (5 bases). V was shortened by 5 bases and J by 0 bases, with 8 bases between the two germline ends. The CDR3 has 14 amino acids. Germline CDR1 is LNHDA and CDR2 is SQIVND (reference sequence).

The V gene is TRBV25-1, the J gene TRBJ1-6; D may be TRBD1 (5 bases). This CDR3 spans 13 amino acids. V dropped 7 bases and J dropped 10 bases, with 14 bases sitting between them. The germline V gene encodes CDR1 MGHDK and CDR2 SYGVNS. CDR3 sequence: CASTAGLGSPLHF. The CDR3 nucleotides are TGTGCCAGCACGGCAGGGCTGGGGTCACCCCTCCACTTT.